The sample holds many counts of the clone carrying this T cell receptor (beta chain). Antigen specificity is unknown. CDR3 length: 16 amino acids. Germline values: CDR1 WNHNN, CDR2 SYGVQD (reference sequence). The V end was cut by 5 bases, the J end by 1 base, with 15 bases between. The data were taken from a study of early T cells in non-severe SARS-CoV-2 infection. Whole-study results and caveats: Missing private and CD4 specificities, VDJdb matching favored anti-spike CD8 responses.

Separate cDNA molecules each had unique molecular identifiers attached to them. In TCRdb, the 5' RACE reads were re-called with MiXCR into one record per CDR3 protein. This sample has 25,000 to 30,000 distinct CDR3 sequences, with approximately 4.2% found just once. The sequenced sample was whole blood. The chain is built from TRBV10-1 and TRBJ2-1, with TRBD2 as a possible D gene (5 bases). The TCR was taken from an adult who was a healthcare worker with PCR-confirmed SARS-CoV-2 infection or an uninfected control (not recorded which). The CDR3 region has the DNA TGCGCCAGCAGTATAAGTCGGGCGGGTTCCTACAATGAGCAGTTCTTC. It encodes CASSISRAGSYNEQFF.